Shown below are 25 T cell receptor beta chains from a single sample sequenced in a study of metastatic and nonmetastatic thyroid tumors. TCRdb reprocessed the PCR reads via MiXCR. This sample yields several thousand clones, of which around 30% are seen a single time; over 15% belongs to the top ten. Each patient came to thyroid surgery without any prior treatment (of any kind). Input material: adjacent normal tissue. The receptors come from a female donor with papillary thyroid cancer or a benign thyroid nodule (not recorded which). Some clones in this sample may be carry-over from other donors' samples.

This clone came up a few times. The V call is TRBV7-6, the J call TRBJ2-7; TRBD2 matches at 8 bases. The V gene's germline CDR1 is SGHVS and CDR2 FNYEAQ. V shed 5 bases and J 4 bases; nucleotides not matched to a gene: 7. The CDR3 is 14 residues long. The CDR3 reads CASSPGRGVYEQYF. CDR3 nucleotides: TGTGCCAGCAGCCCCGGGAGGGGGGTATACGAGCAGTACTTC.

J is TRBJ2-5 and V is TRBV18, with 7 bases matching TRBD1. Germline-derived CDR1 and CDR2 are KGHSH and LQKENI. Losses at the gene ends were 3 bases for V and 3 bases for J; bases not matched to a gene: 1. The CDR3 length is 13 residues. CDR3 amino acids: CASSPDREETQYF. The CDR3 DNA follows: TGTGCCAGCTCACCCGACAGGGAAGAGACCCAGTACTTC.

This clone is labeled medium-sized. The V gene is TRBV30, the J gene TRBJ2-1; D gene ambiguous. This CDR3 spans 13 amino acids. V gave up 0 bases and J gave up 5 bases, with 8 bases separating them. Germline V lookup: CDR1 GTSNPN, CDR2 SVGIG (reference sequence). The CDR3 DNA is TGTGCCTGGAGTGTAGACCCAAACAATGAGCAGTTCTTC. This encodes CAWSVDPNNEQFF.

On this clone: The junction does not match germline at one end; this may be a read error. This chain uses TRBV7-9 with TRBJ2-1; TRBD1 matches 9 bases. Germline V gene lookup returns CDR1 SEHNR and CDR2 FQNEAQ (reference sequence). The CDR3 spans 14 residues. This chain's CDR3 is CASIHRDRVYEQLF. The CDR3 DNA is TGTGCCAGCATCCACCGGGACAGGGTGTATGAGCAGCTCTTC.

The chain combines TRBV20-1 with TRBJ2-7; D ambiguous. Germline V gene lookup returns CDR1 DFQATT and CDR2 SNEGSKA (reference sequence). The CDR3 has 15 residues. V lost 0 bases to trimming and J lost 2 bases, with 14 bases between them. CDR3 coding DNA: TGCAGTGCTAGAGATTTTCTGCAGAACACCTACGAGCAGTACTTC. This sequence encodes CSARDFLQNTYEQYF.

The rearrangement uses TRBV6-1 and TRBJ2-3; D uncertain. Germline CDR1 and CDR2: MNHNS and SASEGT. This CDR3 is built from 15 residues. V shed 7 bases and J shed 3 bases, with 17 bases lying between them. The CDR3 DNA is TGTGCCAGCAACCGCGGCAGCTGGCGGACAGATACGCAGTATTTT. Its protein is CASNRGSWRTDTQYF.

This clone is deemed medium-sized. The CDR3 spells CASSGTALTEAFF. CDR3 nucleotides: TGTGCCAGCAGCGGGACAGCTCTCACTGAAGCTTTCTTT. The rearrangement uses TRBV6-1 and TRBJ1-1, with TRBD1 matching 7 bases. Germline-derived CDR1 and CDR2 are MNHNS and SASEGT. There are 13 residues in the CDR3. V lost 6 bases, J lost 4 bases, and 5 bases stayed unmatched.

J is TRBJ1-1 and V is TRBV20-1, with D perhaps matching TRBD1 (5 bases). Germline loops: CDR1 DFQATT, CDR2 SNEGSKA (reference sequence). The V gene lost 0 bases and the J gene lost 5 bases, with 13 bases spanning the gap. The CDR3 loop spans 14 amino acids. The CDR3 nucleotides read TGCAGTGCTAGAGATCAGGGAAGATGGACTGAAGCTTTCTTT. Its translation: CSARDQGRWTEAFF.

By share, this clone ranks as large. The chain has TRBV6-1 and TRBJ2-7; 9 bases line up with TRBD1. CDR3 length equals 15 residues. Germline V gene data show CDR1 as MNHNS and CDR2 as SASEGT. Trimming removed 1 base from V and 4 bases from J; junction bases left unmatched: 5. Written as DNA, the CDR3 is TGTGCCAGCAGTGAAGAAATACAGGGGGCATACGAGCAGTACTTC. Translating it yields CASSEEIQGAYEQYF.

The chain couples TRBV5-1 to TRBJ1-1; unclear D gene. This CDR3 comprises 14 residues. V shed 3 bases and J shed 1 base, with 10 bases lying between them. Germline CDR1 is SGHRS and CDR2 is YFSETQ. The CDR3 DNA follows: TGCGCCAGCAGCTATTGGTCAGGGAACACTGAAGCTTTCTTT. It codes for CASSYWSGNTEAFF.

CDR3 nucleotides: TGTGCCAGCAGTCAGTCCGGGGCAGAAGATAACACCCAGTACTTC. As protein: CASSQSGAEDNTQYF. The V call is TRBV6-2 or TRBV6-3, the J call TRBJ2-5; D is perhaps TRBD1 or TRBD2 (5 bases each). Germline CDR1 reads MNHEY; CDR2 reads SVGEGT. V gave up 5 bases and J gave up 8 bases, with 21 bases separating them. This CDR3 spans 15 amino acids.

This clone occurred a few times. This sequence joins TRBV6-2 or TRBV6-3 and TRBJ1-1, with 9 bases fitting TRBD1. The V gene end was trimmed by 4 bases and the J gene end by 5 bases; junction bases not matched to a gene: 5. Germline values: CDR1 MNHEY, CDR2 SVGEGT. This CDR3 is 14 amino acids long. In nucleotides, the CDR3 is TGTGCCAGCAGTTTATTACAGGGGGCGACTGAAGCTTTCTTT. The encoded protein is CASSLLQGATEAFF.

This clone has more than one count but fewer than ten. The V and J genes are TRBV27 and TRBJ2-3; 12 nucleotides align to TRBD2. This CDR3 region has 14 residues. Germline V lookup: CDR1 MNHEY, CDR2 SMNVEV (reference sequence). The trim removed 4 bases at V and 5 bases at J, leaving 1 base unmatched. The CDR3 sequence: CASSWGLAGDTQYF. DNA of the CDR3: TGTGCCAGCAGTTGGGGACTAGCGGGAGATACGCAGTATTTT.

The CDR3 protein is CSASIPEIYSNQPQHF. The CDR3 DNA follows: TGCAGTGCTTCAATACCAGAGATTTATAGCAATCAGCCCCAGCATTTT. V usage is TRBV20-1 and J usage is TRBJ1-5; D gene unclear. This CDR3 has 16 residues. Germline-derived CDR1 and CDR2 are DFQATT and SNEGSKA (reference sequence). V was trimmed by 5 bases and J by 0 bases, leaving 17 bases between them.

This clone came up a few times. The CDR3 region has the DNA TGTGCCAGCAGTGTCCCCTTTCCGGACAGGGGACAAGAGACCCAGTACTTC. It translates to CASSVPFPDRGQETQYF. The chain uses TRBV6-1 and TRBJ2-5, with 9 bases identical to TRBD1. V shed 4 bases, J shed 2 bases, and the junction held 11 bases outside the gene matches. The CDR3 runs to 17 residues. From germline, CDR1 is MNHNS and CDR2 SASEGT.

The chain employs TRBV20-1 and TRBJ2-7; 7 bases match TRBD1. Germline V lookup: CDR1 DFQATT, CDR2 SNEGSKA (reference sequence). The ends lost 6 bases at V and 2 bases at J; junction bases unmatched: 10. The CDR3 runs 14 residues. The CDR3 sequence is CSAVLVDRPYEQYF. For the CDR3, the DNA is TGCAGTGCGGTTTTGGTGGACAGGCCCTACGAGCAGTACTTC.

This chain connects TRBV6-1 to TRBJ2-7; D may be TRBD2 (5 bases). The CDR3 is made up of 15 amino acids. In germline, CDR1 is MNHNS, CDR2 SASEGT. V shed 2 bases and J shed 2 bases, with 13 bases lying between them. Written as DNA, the CDR3 is TGTGCCAGCAGTGAATCTAGGACTTCACCCTACGAGCAGTACTTC. Translating gives CASSESRTSPYEQYF.

This chain connects TRBV27 to TRBJ2-7, with a possible D match to TRBD2 (5 bases). The germline V gene encodes CDR1 MNHEY and CDR2 SMNVEV (reference sequence). The V end was cut by 3 bases, the J end by 6 bases, with 12 bases between. This CDR3 contains 13 residues. The CDR3 bases are TGTGCCAGCAGTTTGGGAGCCCCTGGCGAGCAGTACTTC. Residues: CASSLGAPGEQYF.

The V and J genes are TRBV30 and TRBJ2-7; 10 nucleotides line up with TRBD2. V was pared by 3 bases and J by 4 bases, with 6 bases of the junction left unmatched. Germline V gives CDR1 GTSNPN, CDR2 SVGIG (reference sequence). CDR3 length: 14 residues. The CDR3 sequence is CAWSAGLAAYEQYF. CDR3 in DNA: TGTGCCTGGAGCGCCGGACTAGCGGCTTACGAGCAGTACTTC.

This clone counts as medium-sized. Other DNA variants within this sample encode the same CDR3. The chain has TRBV12-3 or TRBV12-4 and TRBJ2-3, with TRBD2 matching over 7 bases. The CDR3 has 13 amino acids. The V segment lost 5 bases and the J segment 6 bases; nucleotides outside the gene matches: 5. The CDR3 reads CASSIGLVDTQYF. The CDR3 DNA reads as TGTGCCAGCAGTATAGGACTAGTTGATACGCAGTATTTT.

In its sample, this clone is large (0.1 to 1%). The J gene is TRBJ2-7, the V gene TRBV12-3 or TRBV12-4; D not certain. The CDR3 is made up of 14 amino acids. V was pared by 5 bases and J by 5 bases, with 16 bases between. The CDR3 coding sequence is TGTGCCAGCAGTACCCTAGGAGTTGGGAACGAGCAGTACTTC. Its translation: CASSTLGVGNEQYF.

The DNA of the CDR3 is TGTGCCAGCAGTTTACTTGGCGGGGGGAGGAATACGCAGTATTTT. Translated: CASSLLGGGRNTQYF. The chain combines TRBV27 with TRBJ2-3; TRBD2 agrees at 8 bases. The V segment lost 2 bases and the J segment 7 bases; nucleotides outside the gene matches: 8. The CDR3 sequence is 15 residues long. CDR1 is MNHEY and CDR2 is SMNVEV in the germline V gene (reference sequence).

The rearrangement joins TRBV20-1 to TRBJ2-4; a weak D match, TRBD2 (6 bases). Germline V lookup: CDR1 DFQATT, CDR2 SNEGSKA (reference sequence). The CDR3 totals 11 residues. The V end lost 1 base, the J end lost 11 bases, and 9 bases lay between the germline ends. The CDR3 DNA reads TGCAGTGCTAGAGGACTAGAGGTTCAGTACTTC. Protein product: CSARGLEVQYF.

This clone was seen a handful of times. This rearrangement joins TRBV6-4 to TRBJ1-2; D is perhaps TRBD1 (6 bases). The CDR3 contains 12 residues. V lost 8 bases and J 2 bases, leaving 9 bases between the germline ends. Germline CDR1 MRHNA, CDR2 SNTAGT. This CDR3 reads CASGGRNYGYTF. DNA of the CDR3: TGTGCCAGCGGGGGGCGCAACTATGGCTACACCTTC.

This clone is categorized as large (0.1 to 1%). This chain uses TRBV6-1 with TRBJ1-6; D uncertain. The CDR3 contains 13 residues. V lost 6 bases, J lost 0 bases, and 3 bases lay in between. Germline V gives CDR1 MNHNS, CDR2 SASEGT. CDR3 nucleotide sequence: TGTGCCAGCAGGAACTCCTATAATTCACCCCTCCACTTT. Translating it yields CASRNSYNSPLHF.